The 3 T cell receptor beta chains presented below share a single source sample, sequenced in a study of early T cells in non-severe SARS-CoV-2 infection (dated by TCRdb to 2020 to 2023). The protocol used for the library was 5' RACE. Sequencing was carried out with a NextSeq 500. The public reads were reprocessed in TCRdb via fastp at Q25 and MiXCR, keeping in-frame beta chains. When rows share a CDR3 protein, they turn into one entry using the most common DNA and genes. The sample table lists approximately 27,000 distinct CDR3 sequences, around 5.3% of them with a count of one. Jointly, the top ten make up roughly 2.7% of the sample. Sequencing was performed on whole blood. These receptors all come from an adult who was a healthcare worker with PCR-confirmed SARS-CoV-2 infection or an uninfected control (not recorded which).

This clonotype was counted many times. The V gene is TRBV7-8, the J gene TRBJ2-1, with a tentative D call TRBD2 (5 bases). The germline V gene has CDR1 SGHVS and CDR2 FQNEAQ. The CDR3 runs 12 residues. Deletions cut 8 bases from V and 9 bases from J, with 14 bases between. CDR3 residues: CASFLRVTEQFF. The DNA for the CDR3 is TGTGCCAGCTTCCTGAGGGTCACTGAGCAGTTCTTC.

In this sample, this clonotype turned up many times. The chain employs TRBV19 and TRBJ2-1, with D uncertain. CDR3 length equals 14 residues. Trimming removed 8 bases from V and 6 bases from J, with 17 bases in between. The germline CDR1 and CDR2 sequences are LNHDA and SQIVND (reference sequence). Here the CDR3 reads CASGYRIGFNEQFF. The CDR3 DNA is TGTGCCAGTGGGTACAGAATAGGCTTCAATGAGCAGTTCTTC.

As DNA, the CDR3 is TGTGCCATCAGCGGCCCGGGGCGGGTAGGCGAGCAGTACTTC. Protein sequence: CAISGPGRVGEQYF. This chain links TRBV10-3 with TRBJ2-7, with D possibly being TRBD1 or TRBD2 (5 bases each). This CDR3 has 14 amino acids. CDR1 and CDR2 from the germline V gene are ENHRY and SYGVKD. V lost 6 bases to trimming and J lost 6 bases, with 18 bases between them.